Following are 3 T cell receptor beta chains from one sample sequenced in a study of preoperative IRX-2 immunotherapy in early breast cancer. Profiled with immunoSEQ multiplex PCR; TCRdb holds only in-frame clones, not every one. The sample lists 25,000 to 30,000 clones; around 80% were seen once. Treatment of the sample: preoperative locoregional IRX-2 cytokine immunotherapy. The material was lymph node tissue, obtained after IRX-2 immunotherapy. The source is a human donor with breast cancer.

The chain has TRBV2 and TRBJ2-7; possible D gene TRBD2, 6 bases. Germline V gene lookup returns CDR1 SNHLY and CDR2 FYNNEI. The CDR3 has 14 amino acids. The V and J ends lost 3 bases and 0 bases respectively, with 9 bases between them. As DNA, the CDR3 is TGTGCCAGCAGTGAGTCGGGGGTCTCCTACGAGCAGTACTTC. This encodes CASSESGVSYEQYF.

This clone was seen more than once but under ten times. The chain recombines TRBV6-8 with TRBJ1-2, with D maybe TRBD1 (5 bases). Trimming left V 6 bases short and J 4 bases short, with 18 bases between. This CDR3 comprises 15 residues. CDR1 and CDR2 (germline): MNHGY, SAAAGT. The CDR3 protein is CASSPRDADAYGYTF. In DNA form, the CDR3 reads TGTGCCAGCAGCCCTCGGGACGCTGACGCCTATGGCTACACCTTC.

The rearrangement uses TRBV25-1 and TRBJ1-2; 8 nucleotides match TRBD1. This CDR3 comprises 16 residues. Germline loops: CDR1 MGHDK, CDR2 SYGVNS. V lost 3 bases, J lost 4 bases, and 10 bases stayed unmatched. The CDR3 is CASSDSHRGYGYGYTF. For the CDR3, the DNA is TGTGCCAGCAGTGATTCCCACAGGGGGTACGGCTATGGCTACACCTTC.